The 15 T cell receptor beta chains below all came from one sample that was sequenced in a study of T cell changes during pregnancy in multiple sclerosis. Only in-frame clones appear in the TCRdb table, and some are missing; sequencing was by immunoSEQ multiplex PCR. The sample holds about 70,000 clones, roughly 94% seen once. The specimen was peripheral blood, collected in the third trimester of pregnancy. The receptor source for this set is a female donor with multiple sclerosis, enrolled in a pregnancy study.

The V call is TRBV5-4, the J call TRBJ1-1; D uncertain. The length of the CDR3 is 14 residues. Germline V gene sequence: CDR1 SGHNT, CDR2 YYREEE (reference sequence). V lost 7 bases and J 2 bases, leaving 15 bases between the germline ends. The CDR3 DNA follows: TGTGCCAGCTTCCCCCAGGTAGGCAACACTGAAGCTTTCTTT. Residues: CASFPQVGNTEAFF.

The CDR3 sequence: CASSLGRTGFSYEQYF. In nucleotides, the CDR3 is TGTGCCAGCAGCCTGGGGCGAACAGGGTTCTCCTACGAGCAGTACTTC. The chain employs TRBV5-8 and TRBJ2-7, with D maybe TRBD1 (6 bases). This CDR3 is 16 amino acids long. V was trimmed by 4 bases and J by 0 bases, leaving 17 bases between them. Germline CDR1 is SGHTS and CDR2 is YDEGEE.

This rearrangement joins TRBV19 to TRBJ2-2, with D unclear. The CDR3 is made up of 14 amino acids. V dropped 9 bases and J dropped 0 bases, with 11 bases sitting between them. Germline CDR1 and CDR2: LNHDA and SQIVND (reference sequence). The CDR3 sequence is CASLPMSNTGELFF. CDR3 coding DNA: TGTGCCAGCCTACCTATGTCGAACACCGGGGAGCTGTTTTTT.

The J gene is TRBJ1-2, the V gene TRBV9, with TRBD1 matching 8 bases. V shed 0 bases and J 7 bases; nucleotides not matched to a gene: 5. This CDR3 is built from 14 residues. From germline, CDR1 is SGDLS and CDR2 YYNGEE. The CDR3 region has the DNA TGTGCCAGCAGCGTAGCTGCGCAGGGGGCTGGCTACACCTTC. Its translation is CASSVAAQGAGYTF.

The rearrangement joins TRBV19 to TRBJ1-1, with a possible D match to TRBD1 (5 bases). Germline lookup yields CDR1 LNHDA and CDR2 SQIVND (reference sequence). CDR3 length equals 17 residues. Trimming left V 3 bases short and J 5 bases short, with 22 bases between. Here the CDR3 DNA reads TGTGCCAGTAGTATCGGAAAAGGGTCCAAGGGGAAAACTGAAGCTTTCTTT. Translation gives CASSIGKGSKGKTEAFF.

V and J are TRBV4-3 and TRBJ2-7; D may be TRBD2 (6 bases). The germline V and J ends were trimmed by 1 base and 3 bases, with 19 bases remaining between them. This CDR3 is 17 amino acids long. Germline-derived CDR1 and CDR2 are LGHNA and YSLEER. CDR3 in amino acids: CASSQALRGFGFYEQYF. The CDR3 DNA follows: TGCGCCAGCAGCCAAGCCTTACGGGGGTTTGGATTCTACGAGCAGTACTTC.

This clone was seen more than once but under ten times. The genes are TRBV27 and TRBJ1-5; D is unclear. The CDR3 sequence is 13 residues long. Germline V gene sequence: CDR1 MNHEY, CDR2 SMNVEV (reference sequence). Trimming cost V 6 bases and J 0 bases, with 6 bases left between them. The CDR3 nucleotides are TGTGCCAGCAGGTTCTCTAGCAATCAGCCCCAGCATTTT. This translates into CASRFSSNQPQHF.

The chain has TRBV7-6 and TRBJ1-5; D remains ambiguous. The germline V gene encodes CDR1 SGHVS and CDR2 FNYEAQ. Trimming removed 5 bases from V and 0 bases from J, with 17 bases in between. The CDR3 consists of 17 residues. CDR3 protein: CASSPRSSSYSNQPQHF. CDR3 in DNA: TGTGCCAGCAGCCCCCGAAGTAGCAGTTATAGCAATCAGCCCCAGCATTTT.

J is TRBJ2-2 and V is TRBV2, with a tentative D call TRBD1 (5 bases). The CDR3 extends over 15 amino acids. Trimming took 1 base from V and 6 from J, leaving 12 bases between them. Germline V CDR1 and CDR2: SNHLY, FYNNEI. The CDR3: CASSEGGPWPGELFF. The CDR3 coding sequence is TGTGCCAGCAGTGAAGGGGGCCCATGGCCCGGGGAGCTGTTTTTT.

This sequence joins TRBV30 and TRBJ2-5, with a weak D call TRBD1 (6 bases). Germline V CDR1 and CDR2: GTSNPN, SVGIG (reference sequence). The ends were cut back, 4 bases at V and 3 bases at J, with 21 bases in the middle. CDR3 length equals 16 residues. The CDR3 region has the DNA TGTGCCTGGATGGGTCGAGGACAGCGGAAGAAAGAGACCCAGTACTTC. Amino acid sequence: CAWMGRGQRKKETQYF.

The chain combines TRBV19 with TRBJ1-3; D gene unclear. The V gene's germline CDR1 is LNHDA and CDR2 SQIVND (reference sequence). The CDR3 sequence is 12 residues long. The germline V and J ends were trimmed by 5 bases and 3 bases, with 5 bases remaining between them. The CDR3 loop reads CASSPDGNTIYF. CDR3 coding DNA: TGTGCCAGTAGTCCAGATGGAAACACCATATATTTT.

This chain links TRBV5-5 with TRBJ1-2, with TRBD1 matching 8 bases. The germline gives CDR1 SGHKS, CDR2 YYEKEE (reference sequence). The CDR3 runs 16 residues. The J segment lost 5 bases and the V segment lost 4 bases, leaving 13 bases of the junction unmatched. The CDR3, as DNA: TGTGCCAGCAGCAACAGACAGGGGACAACCCCTTATGGCTACACCTTC. It translates to CASSNRQGTTPYGYTF.

This sequence joins TRBV6-4 and TRBJ2-1; 13 nucleotides align to TRBD2. The CDR3 runs to 15 residues. The junction had 3 bases not matched to a gene; V was cut back by 4 bases and J by 6 bases. CDR1 MRHNA and CDR2 SNTAGT come from the germline V gene. CDR3 region: CASSGRLAGGNEQFF. In DNA form, the CDR3 reads TGTGCCAGCAGTGGCCGACTAGCGGGGGGCAATGAGCAGTTCTTC.

The CDR3 bases are TGCGCCAGCAGCTTGGATGGCAACTATGGCTACACCTTC. Protein: CASSLDGNYGYTF. V is TRBV5-1 and J is TRBJ1-2; D gene ambiguous. Germline V lookup: CDR1 SGHRS, CDR2 YFSETQ. This CDR3 is built from 13 residues. V was clipped by 0 bases and J by 2 bases, with 5 bases between them.

The gene calls are TRBV7-2 and TRBJ2-5; 8 positions agree with TRBD1. This CDR3 contains 15 residues. CDR1 is SGHTA and CDR2 is FQGNSA in the germline V gene. V shed 1 base and J 2 bases; nucleotides not matched to a gene: 3. The CDR3 DNA sequence: TGTGCCAGCAGCTTAGTCAGGGGGCGTCAAGAGACCCAGTACTTC. Its protein product is CASSLVRGRQETQYF.